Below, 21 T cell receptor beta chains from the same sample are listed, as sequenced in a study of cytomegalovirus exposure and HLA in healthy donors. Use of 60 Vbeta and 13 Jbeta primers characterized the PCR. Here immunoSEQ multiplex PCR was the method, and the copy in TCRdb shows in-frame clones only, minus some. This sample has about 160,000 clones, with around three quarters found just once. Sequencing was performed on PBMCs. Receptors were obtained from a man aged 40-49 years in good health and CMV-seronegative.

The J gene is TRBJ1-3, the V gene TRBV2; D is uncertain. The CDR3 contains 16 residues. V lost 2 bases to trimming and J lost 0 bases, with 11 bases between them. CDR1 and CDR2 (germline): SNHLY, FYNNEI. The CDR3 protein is CASSESGINSGNTIYF. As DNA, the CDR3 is TGTGCCAGCAGTGAATCCGGGATTAACTCTGGAAACACCATATATTTT.

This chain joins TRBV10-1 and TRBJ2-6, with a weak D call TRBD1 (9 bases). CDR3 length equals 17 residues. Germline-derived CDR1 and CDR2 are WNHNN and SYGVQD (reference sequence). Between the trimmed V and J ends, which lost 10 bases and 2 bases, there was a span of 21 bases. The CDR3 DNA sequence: TGCGCCACCGGCGGGAGGACAGGGGAGACTGGGGCCAACGTCCTGACTTTC. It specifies CATGGRTGETGANVLTF.

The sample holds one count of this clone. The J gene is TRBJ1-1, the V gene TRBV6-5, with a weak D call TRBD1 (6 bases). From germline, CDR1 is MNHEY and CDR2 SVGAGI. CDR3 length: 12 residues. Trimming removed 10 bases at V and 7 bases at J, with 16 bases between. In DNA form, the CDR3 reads TGTGCCACCCAAAGCCAGGGGCATGAAGCTTTCTTT. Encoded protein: CATQSQGHEAFF.

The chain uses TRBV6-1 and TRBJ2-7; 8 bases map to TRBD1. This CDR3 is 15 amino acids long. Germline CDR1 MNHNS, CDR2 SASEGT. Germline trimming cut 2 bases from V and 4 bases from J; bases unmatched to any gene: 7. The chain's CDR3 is CASSESPGGRYEQYV. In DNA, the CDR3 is TGTGCCAGCAGTGAATCCCCAGGGGGCCGTTACGAGCAGTACGTC.

CDR3 amino acids: CASSQGKAGKWTDTQYF. DNA for the CDR3: TGCGCCAGCAGCCAAGGAAAGGCAGGGAAGTGGACAGATACGCAGTATTTT. This sequence joins TRBV4-1 and TRBJ2-3; possibly TRBD1 for D (5 bases). The CDR3 has 17 residues. V was trimmed by 1 base and J by 3 bases, leaving 17 bases between them. The germline gives CDR1 MGHRA, CDR2 YSYEKL.

CDR3 in amino acids: CASSLNPGQGTGELFF. The DNA of the CDR3 is TGTGCCAGCAGCTTAAATCCGGGACAGGGCACCGGGGAGCTGTTTTTT. The chain carries TRBV5-4 and TRBJ2-2, with 9 bases lining up with TRBD1. V was clipped by 2 bases and J by 4 bases; unmatched bases: 6. The germline V gene has CDR1 SGHNT and CDR2 YYREEE (reference sequence). The CDR3 is 16 amino acids.

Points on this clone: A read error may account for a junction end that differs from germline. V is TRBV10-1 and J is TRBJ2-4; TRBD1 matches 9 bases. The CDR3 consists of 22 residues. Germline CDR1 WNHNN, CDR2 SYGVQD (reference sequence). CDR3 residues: CASSESRGQGCEETTAKNSQYF. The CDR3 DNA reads TGCGCCAGCAGTGAGTCTAGGGGACAGGGTTGTGAGGAGACTACAGCCAAAAACAGTCAGTACTTC.

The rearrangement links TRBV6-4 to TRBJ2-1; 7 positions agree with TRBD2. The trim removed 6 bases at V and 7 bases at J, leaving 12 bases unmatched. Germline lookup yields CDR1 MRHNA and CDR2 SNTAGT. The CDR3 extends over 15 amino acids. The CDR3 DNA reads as TGTGCCAGCAGCTTGAGCGGGACGTTCCCTAATGAGCAGTTCTTC. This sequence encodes CASSLSGTFPNEQFF.

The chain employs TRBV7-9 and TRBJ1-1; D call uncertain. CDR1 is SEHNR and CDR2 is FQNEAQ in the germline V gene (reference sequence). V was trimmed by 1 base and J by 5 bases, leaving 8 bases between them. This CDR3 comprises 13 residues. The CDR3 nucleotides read TGTGCCAGCAGCTTAGAGGAGGAAACTGAAGCTTTCTTT. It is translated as CASSLEEETEAFF.

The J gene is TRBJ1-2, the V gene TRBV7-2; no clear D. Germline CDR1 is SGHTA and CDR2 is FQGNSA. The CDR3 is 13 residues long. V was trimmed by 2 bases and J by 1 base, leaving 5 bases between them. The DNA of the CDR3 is TGTGCCAGCAGCTTAAGTAGTAACTATGGCTACACCTTC. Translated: CASSLSSNYGYTF.

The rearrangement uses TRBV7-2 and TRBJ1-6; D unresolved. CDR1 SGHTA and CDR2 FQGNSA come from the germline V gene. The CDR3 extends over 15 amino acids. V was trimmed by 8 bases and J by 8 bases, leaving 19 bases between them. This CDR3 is CASASRESRDSPLHF. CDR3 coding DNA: TGTGCCAGCGCTTCCCGGGAATCTCGGGATTCACCCCTCCACTTT.

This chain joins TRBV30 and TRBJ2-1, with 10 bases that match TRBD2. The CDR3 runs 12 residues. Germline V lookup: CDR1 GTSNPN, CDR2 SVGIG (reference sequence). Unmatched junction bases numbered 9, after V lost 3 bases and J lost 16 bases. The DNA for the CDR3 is TGTGCCTGGAGACCCCTAGCGGGAGATCTTTTCTTC. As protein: CAWRPLAGDLFF.

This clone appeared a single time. The CDR3 is CASSYRDRSTDTQYF. CDR3 nucleotides: TGTGCCAGCAGTTACCGGGACAGGAGCACAGATACGCAGTATTTT. The chain employs TRBV28 and TRBJ2-3; 8 bases match TRBD1. J lost 0 bases, V lost 4 bases, and 3 bases had no gene match. The germline CDR1 and CDR2 sequences are MDHEN and SYDVKM. This CDR3 is built from 15 residues.

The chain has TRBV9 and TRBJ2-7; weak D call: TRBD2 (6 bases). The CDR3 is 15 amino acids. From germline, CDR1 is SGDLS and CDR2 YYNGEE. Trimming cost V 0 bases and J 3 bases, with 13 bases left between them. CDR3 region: CASSVGGGKSYEQYF. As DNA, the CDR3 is TGTGCCAGCAGCGTAGGGGGCGGGAAGAGCTACGAGCAGTACTTC.

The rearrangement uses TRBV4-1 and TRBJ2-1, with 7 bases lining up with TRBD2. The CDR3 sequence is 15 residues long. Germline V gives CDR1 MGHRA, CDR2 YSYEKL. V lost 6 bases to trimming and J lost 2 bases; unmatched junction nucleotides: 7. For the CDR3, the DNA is TGCGCCAGCAGGAAAACCGGGACTACCTACAATGAGCAGTTCTTC. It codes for CASRKTGTTYNEQFF.

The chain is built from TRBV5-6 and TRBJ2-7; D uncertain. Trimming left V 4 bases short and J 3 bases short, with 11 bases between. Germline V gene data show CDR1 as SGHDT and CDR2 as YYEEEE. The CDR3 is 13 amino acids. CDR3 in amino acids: CASSLLDDYEQYV. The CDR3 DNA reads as TGTGCCAGCAGCCTTTTGGACGACTACGAGCAGTACGTC.

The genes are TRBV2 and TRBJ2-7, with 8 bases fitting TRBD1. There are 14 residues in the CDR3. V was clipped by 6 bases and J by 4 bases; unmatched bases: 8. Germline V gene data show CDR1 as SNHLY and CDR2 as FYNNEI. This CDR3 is CASRLMGQVYEQYV. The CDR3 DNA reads TGTGCCAGCAGGCTCATGGGACAGGTGTACGAGCAGTACGTC.

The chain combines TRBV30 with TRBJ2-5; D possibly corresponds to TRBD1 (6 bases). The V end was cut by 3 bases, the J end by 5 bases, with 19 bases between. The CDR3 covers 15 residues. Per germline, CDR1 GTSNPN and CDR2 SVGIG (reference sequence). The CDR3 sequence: CAWSPPGAGEETQYF. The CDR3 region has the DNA TGTGCCTGGAGCCCTCCAGGGGCGGGTGAGGAGACCCAGTACTTC.

The chain's CDR3 is CASSIDVRQWYTEAFF. CDR3 bases: TGTGCCAGTAGTATAGATGTGCGACAGTGGTACACTGAAGCTTTCTTT. The J gene is TRBJ1-1, the V gene TRBV19; tentative D call: TRBD1 (5 bases). Trimming pared 0 bases from V and 3 bases from J, leaving 14 bases between. The germline V gene has CDR1 LNHDA and CDR2 SQIVND (reference sequence). The CDR3 is 16 amino acids.

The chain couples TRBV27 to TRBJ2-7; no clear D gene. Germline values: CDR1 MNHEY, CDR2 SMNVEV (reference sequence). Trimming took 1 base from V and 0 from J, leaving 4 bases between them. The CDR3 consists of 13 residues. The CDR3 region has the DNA TGTGCCAGCAGTTTATACAGCTCCTACGAGCAGTACTTC. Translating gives CASSLYSSYEQYF.

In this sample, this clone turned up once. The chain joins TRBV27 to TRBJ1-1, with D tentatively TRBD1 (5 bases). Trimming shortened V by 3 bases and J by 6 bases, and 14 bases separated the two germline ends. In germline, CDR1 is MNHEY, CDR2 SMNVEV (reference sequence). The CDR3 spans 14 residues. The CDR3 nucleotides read TGTGCCAGCAGTTTGACAGTGGAGCACGCTGAAGCTTTCTTT. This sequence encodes CASSLTVEHAEAFF.